Listed below are T cell receptor beta chains from one sample, sequenced in a study of T-cell memory formation after mild COVID-19. TCRdb reprocessed the 5' RACE reads with MiXCR, giving one entry per CDR3 protein. The sample yields 150,000 or so distinct CDR3 sequences, less than 40% seen once. What was sequenced was PBMCs or a T cell subset sorted from them (not recorded which). All receptors come from an adult woman who had mild COVID-19 (a few samples of this study predate the infection). Cell type and time point are not known. The CDR3 runs from the conserved cysteine through the conserved F or W. D genes are given only for firm matches. Part of the rows lack a size; the others show once, few, many or a class for expanded clones.

few,15,TRBV6-6,TRBD2,TRBJ2-1,TGTGCCAGCGCCGATCTAGCGGGAGTTCGTAATGAGCAGTTCTTC,CASADLAGVRNEQFF
medium-sized,14,TRBV2,-,TRBJ2-1,TGTGCCAGCAGGGGAGAGGGGTCCTACAATGAGCAGTTCTTC,CASRGEGSYNEQFF
few,18,TRBV5-1,TRBD1,TRBJ2-1,TGCGCCAGCAGCTTGGTACCGACCGGACAGGGGGGGGTTAATGAGCAGTTCTTC,CASSLVPTGQGGVNEQFF
-,15,TRBV4-2,-,TRBJ2-5,TGTGCCAGCAGCCAAGGGGCGGCTCCGGGGGAGACCCAGTACTTC,CASSQGAAPGETQYF
-,14,TRBV5-1,-,TRBJ2-7,TGCGCCAGCCACAAACCGGGACAATCCTACGAGCAGTACTTC,CASHKPGQSYEQYF
medium-sized,14,TRBV20-1,-,TRBJ2-7,TGCAGTGCTGAAGGGACCTCCAACTCCTACGAGCAGTACTTC,CSAEGTSNSYEQYF
-,14,TRBV12-3/TRBV12-4,-,TRBJ2-2,TGTGCCAGCAGCGACTGGAGGAACACCGGGGAGCTGTTTTTT,CASSDWRNTGELFF
once,16,TRBV27,TRBD1,TRBJ2-7,TGTGCCAGCAGTTTATCGGACAGGGCGAATTCCTACGAGCAGTACTTC,CASSLSDRANSYEQYF
few,15,TRBV7-6,-,TRBJ2-3,TGTGCCAGCAGCGGTCGGACCGTAACAGGAGATACGCAGTATTTT,CASSGRTVTGDTQYF
once,19,TRBV19,-,TRBJ2-2,TGTGCCAGTAGTATAGGTGTTAAGGACACCAAAGGGAACACCGGGGAGCTGTTTTTT,CASSIGVKDTKGNTGELFF
few,13,TRBV7-9,-,TRBJ2-1,TGTGCCAGCAGCCCACCAATGGGAAATGAGCAGTTCTTC,CASSPPMGNEQFF
-,13,TRBV4-1,-,TRBJ2-5,TGCGCCAGCAGCCAAGCCGAGGGGGAGACCCAGTACTTC,CASSQAEGETQYF
many,13,TRBV27,-,TRBJ1-2,TGTGCCAGCAGTTTAGGGGGGAACTATGGCTACACCTTC,CASSLGGNYGYTF
-,15,TRBV12-3/TRBV12-4,TRBD1,TRBJ2-5,TGTGCCAGCAGTCATCTCTCAGGGGGCGAAGAGACCCAGTACTTC,CASSHLSGGEETQYF
-,17,TRBV7-2,TRBD2,TRBJ2-2,TGTGCCAGCAGCTTAGTGGGCCTAGCGGGAATCACCGGGGAGCTGTTTTTT,CASSLVGLAGITGELFF
few,14,TRBV4-3,-,TRBJ2-7,TGCGCCAGCAGCCAAGGCGGGGCGAGCTACGAGCAGTACTTC,CASSQGGASYEQYF
-,15,TRBV11-2,TRBD2,TRBJ2-7,TGTGCCAGCAGCTTAGATGGGACTAGCGGGTACGAGCAGTACTTC,CASSLDGTSGYEQYF
-,13,TRBV11-2,-,TRBJ2-1,TGTGCCAGCAGCTTAGAAGCTAACAATGAGCAGTTCTTC,CASSLEANNEQFF
few,15,TRBV4-1,-,TRBJ1-6,TGCGCCAGCAGCCAAGACTACCGGGGGCGATCACCCCTCCACTTT,CASSQDYRGRSPLHF
few,14,TRBV6-1,TRBD1,TRBJ1-2,TGTGCCAGCAGTGAGGCCGGGACAGGGCGCGGCTACACCTTC,CASSEAGTGRGYTF
few,15,TRBV29-1,-,TRBJ1-2,TGCAGCGTTGAATCGTACGAACAGGGCAACTATGGCTACACCTTC,CSVESYEQGNYGYTF
-,15,TRBV20-1,TRBD1,TRBJ2-7,TGCAGTGCTAGATCCGGGACAGGTGTCTCCTACGAGCAGTACTTC,CSARSGTGVSYEQYF
-,14,TRBV5-8,TRBD1,TRBJ2-5,TGTGCCAGCGGACAGGGTGGTCCGCAAGAGACCCAGTACTTC,CASGQGGPQETQYF
few,14,TRBV20-1,TRBD1,TRBJ1-1,TGCAGTGCCCTCGTGGGACAGGGCAACACTGAAGCTTTCTTT,CSALVGQGNTEAFF
-,12,TRBV20-1,-,TRBJ2-7,TGCAGTGCTAGGTCCAGGACCTACGAGCAGTACTTC,CSARSRTYEQYF
-,16,TRBV7-6,-,TRBJ2-6,TGTGCCAGCAGCGAGATGGGGGCCTCTGGGGCCAACGTCCTGACTTTC,CASSEMGASGANVLTF
-,13,TRBV19,-,TRBJ2-7,TGTGCCAGTAGTCCCACACCCGTATCGGAGCAGTACTTC,CASSPTPVSEQYF
-,14,TRBV3-1,-,TRBJ1-1,TGTGCCAGCAGCTCCCGAAAGGGGAATACTGAAGCTTTCTTT,CASSSRKGNTEAFF
-,14,TRBV7-9,TRBD2,TRBJ2-7,TGTGCCAGCAGCTACAGCGGGGATTCTTACGAGCAGTACTTC,CASSYSGDSYEQYF
-,14,TRBV9,TRBD1,TRBJ1-2,TGTGCCAGCAGCGGGGGACAGGGGGTCTATGGCTACACCTTC,CASSGGQGVYGYTF
few,15,TRBV4-1,-,TRBJ2-4,TGCGCCAGCAGCCAAGAGGGGCAGGGTAAAAACATTCAGTACTTC,CASSQEGQGKNIQYF
few,13,TRBV20-1,-,TRBJ1-2,TGCAGTGCTAGCTGGAGAGTAAACTATGGCTACACCTTC,CSASWRVNYGYTF
-,14,TRBV12-3/TRBV12-4,TRBD1,TRBJ2-1,TGTGCCAGCAGCCAGGGGACAGGGGACAATGAGCAGTTCTTC,CASSQGTGDNEQFF
-,13,TRBV7-9,-,TRBJ2-7,TGTGCCAGCAGCCCAGAGGGTACCTACGAGCAGTACTTC,CASSPEGTYEQYF
few,16,TRBV3-1,TRBD1,TRBJ2-7,TGTGCCAGCAGCCTACCCTCCGGGACAGGACACTACGAGCAGTACTTC,CASSLPSGTGHYEQYF
-,13,TRBV6-5,-,TRBJ1-1,TGTGCCAGCAGTTACATTGTAAACACTGAAGCTTTCTTT,CASSYIVNTEAFF
-,19,TRBV20-1,-,TRBJ1-1,TGCAGTGCTCCCACTACCTCCGTCAGGGGCGCCCACTCGCGCACTGAAGCTTTCTTT,CSAPTTSVRGAHSRTEAFF
-,14,TRBV5-1,TRBD1,TRBJ2-7,TGCGCCAGCAGCCCGGGGACAGGGTATGGCGAGCAGTACTTC,CASSPGTGYGEQYF
few,14,TRBV15,TRBD2,TRBJ2-2,TGTGCCACCCCTCGGCGGGGGGACACCGGGGAGCTGTTTTTT,CATPRRGDTGELFF
-,16,TRBV7-2,-,TRBJ2-1,TGTGCCAGCAGCCCTCTGGAGGGTACATCCTACAATGAGCAGTTCTTC,CASSPLEGTSYNEQFF
-,13,TRBV7-9,-,TRBJ1-2,TGTGCCAGCAGCTCGGGGAACAACTATGGCTACACCTTC,CASSSGNNYGYTF
few,14,TRBV7-9,-,TRBJ2-1,TGTGCCAGCACCTCGCGGGCTCTCTACAATGAGCAGTTCTTC,CASTSRALYNEQFF
few,15,TRBV6-5,-,TRBJ1-1,TGTGCCAGCATCCCCCCCGGCGCGGTGAGGACTGAAGCTTTCTTT,CASIPPGAVRTEAFF
-,15,TRBV5-4,-,TRBJ2-1,TGTGCCAGCAGCTCCCCAGGACCCGGCCACAATGAGCAGTTCTTC,CASSSPGPGHNEQFF